The next 19 T cell receptor beta chains were all read from a single sample in a study of T cell responses to AZD1222 COVID-19 vaccine. The assay was immunoSEQ multiplex PCR, and TCRdb's table has in-frame clones only and misses some. Of under 60,000 clones detected, around 91% appear once; the ten largest clones hold approximately 5.3%. The specimen comprised peripheral blood, sampled 28 days after the second AZD1222 dose. These TCRs come from an adult who received the AZD1222 COVID-19 vaccine.

This clone was seen a handful of times. This chain uses TRBV25-1 with TRBJ1-1; a weak D match, TRBD1 (6 bases). This CDR3 has 12 amino acids. V was trimmed by 4 bases and J by 10 bases, leaving 13 bases between them. Germline values: CDR1 MGHDK, CDR2 SYGVNS. CDR3 amino acids: CASSVLQGSAFF. The DNA of the CDR3 is TGTGCCAGCAGTGTCTTACAGGGTTCAGCTTTCTTT.

The genes are TRBV28 and TRBJ1-1; 9 bases agree with TRBD1. From germline, CDR1 is MDHEN and CDR2 SYDVKM. The V segment lost 8 bases and the J segment 1 base; nucleotides outside the gene matches: 14. The CDR3 contains 17 residues. The CDR3 reads CASYYGTGMSENTEAFF. CDR3 DNA: TGTGCCAGCTACTACGGGACAGGGATGTCGGAGAACACTGAAGCTTTCTTT.

This clone came up once. This chain uses TRBV9 with TRBJ2-2; 13 nucleotides line up with TRBD2. Germline V gives CDR1 SGDLS, CDR2 YYNGEE. The junction had 5 bases not matched to a gene; V was cut back by 3 bases and J by 6 bases. CDR3 length: 16 amino acids. The CDR3 DNA reads as TGTGCCAGCAGCGCCGGACTAGCGGGAGTCCCCGGGGAGCTGTTTTTT. Its protein is CASSAGLAGVPGELFF.

V and J are TRBV29-1 and TRBJ2-7; 9 bases agree with TRBD2. The junction had 3 bases not matched to a gene; V was cut back by 0 bases and J by 3 bases. The CDR3 runs 14 residues. CDR1 is SQVTM, CDR2 ANQGSEA, per germline. The CDR3 coding sequence is TGCAGCGTTGAAGAGGGGACTAGCAGCTACGAGCAGTACTTC. Translated: CSVEEGTSSYEQYF.

This chain links TRBV2 with TRBJ2-1; no definite D call. The length of the CDR3 is 13 residues. Germline V gene sequence: CDR1 SNHLY, CDR2 FYNNEI. Trimming stripped 4 bases from V and 7 bases from J, with 11 bases between. This chain's CDR3 is CASSADLANEQFF. CDR3 DNA sequence: TGTGCCAGCAGTGCTGACCTTGCGAATGAGCAGTTCTTC. The full variable domain, in which reference TRBV2 and TRBJ2-1 provide the parts outside the CDR3, is EPEVTQTPSHQVTQMGQEVILRCVPISNHLYFYWYRQILGQKVEFLVSFYNNEISEKSEIFDDQFSVERPDGSNFTLKIRSTKLEDSAMYFCASSADLANEQFFGPGTRLTVL.

This clone appeared once. The V and J genes are TRBV3-1 (or the pseudogene TRBV3-2) and TRBJ2-2; either TRBD1 or TRBD2 may supply D (8 bases each). Germline CDR1 reads LGHDT; CDR2 reads YNNKEL (reference sequence). With 0 bases removed from V and 4 bases from J, the gap between germline ends came to 24 bases. CDR3 length: 20 residues. In nucleotides, the CDR3 is TGTGCCAGCAGCCAAGATCGGGGGGGGTGGACAGGGAATACCACCGGGGAGCTGTTTTTT. It encodes CASSQDRGGWTGNTTGELFF.

V and J are TRBV6-5 and TRBJ2-3, with TRBD1 identical over 9 bases. This CDR3 has 14 residues. The V gene's germline CDR1 is MNHEY and CDR2 SVGAGI. Germline trimming cut 0 bases from V and 10 bases from J; bases unmatched to any gene: 5. Here the CDR3 DNA reads TGTGCCAGCAGTTACTCGAGGCGACAGGGGGCGCAGTATTTT. Amino acid sequence: CASSYSRRQGAQYF.

The chain links TRBV18 to TRBJ2-5; D remains ambiguous. CDR1 is KGHSH and CDR2 is LQKENI in the germline V gene. The CDR3 length is 13 residues. V was shortened by 1 base and J by 5 bases, with 8 bases between the two germline ends. CDR3 nucleotide sequence: TGTGCCAGCTCACCACAGGGCCGGGAGACCCAGTACTTC. Protein product: CASSPQGRETQYF.

The J gene is TRBJ2-7, the V gene TRBV19; no firm D call. The V and J ends lost 3 bases and 4 bases respectively, with 10 bases between them. Looked up from germline, CDR1 is LNHDA and CDR2 is SQIVND (reference sequence). The CDR3 runs to 13 residues. The CDR3 nucleotides are TGTGCCAGTAGTATTGTATTGGGGTACGAGCAGTACTTC. Protein product: CASSIVLGYEQYF. Using reference TRBV19 and TRBJ2-7 for the parts outside the CDR3, the full variable domain is DGGITQSPKYLFRKEGQNVTLSCEQNLNHDAMYWYRQDPGQGLRLIYYSQIVNDFQKGDIAEGYSVSREKKESFPLTVTSAQKNPTAFYLCASSIVLGYEQYFGPGTRLTVT.

The chain is built from TRBV5-1 and TRBJ2-7; 12 bases align to TRBD1. J lost 7 bases, V lost 5 bases, and 10 bases had no gene match. This CDR3 is built from 15 residues. Germline V gene data show CDR1 as SGHRS and CDR2 as YFSETQ. In DNA, the CDR3 is TGCGCCAGCAGGGTAACCGGGACAGGGGGCAGTGAGCAGTACTTC. Translation gives CASRVTGTGGSEQYF.

The chain joins TRBV7-3 to TRBJ2-5, with 9 bases fitting TRBD2. Germline CDR1 reads SGHTA; CDR2 reads FQGTGA. V trimming: 4 bases; J trimming: 3 bases; junction bases outside the gene matches: 6. This CDR3 comprises 15 residues. The CDR3 coding sequence is TGTGCCAGCAGCTCCGGGGGACTAGCCGAAGAGACCCAGTACTTC. This encodes CASSSGGLAEETQYF.

The chain couples TRBV28 to TRBJ1-2; tentative D call: TRBD1 (6 bases). Trimming removed 6 bases from V and 2 bases from J, with 13 bases in between. The CDR3 is 14 residues long. CDR1 MDHEN and CDR2 SYDVKM come from the germline V gene. The CDR3 reads CASSSKTGNYGYTF. In DNA form, the CDR3 reads TGTGCCAGCAGCTCTAAGACAGGAAACTATGGCTACACCTTC.

The chain links TRBV4-2 to TRBJ2-5, with D possibly TRBD2 on 6 matching bases. Germline V gives CDR1 LGHNA, CDR2 YNFKEQ. The CDR3 has 18 residues. Trimming cost V 5 bases and J 4 bases, with 26 bases left between them. DNA of the CDR3: TGTGCCAGCAGCGGGGGATGGGGCGGCGGGGCGGGCCCAGAGACCCAGTACTTC. Translation: CASSGGWGGGAGPETQYF.

The gene calls are TRBV27 and TRBJ2-1; 9 bases match TRBD1. Trimming removed 6 bases from V and 0 bases from J; junction bases left unmatched: 6. Germline lookup yields CDR1 MNHEY and CDR2 SMNVEV (reference sequence). The CDR3 extends over 16 amino acids. The CDR3 loop reads CASSRTGADSYNEQFF. The DNA of the CDR3 is TGTGCCAGCAGCCGGACAGGGGCTGACTCCTACAATGAGCAGTTCTTC.

This chain joins TRBV10-3 and TRBJ1-3, with TRBD1 matching over 9 bases. Germline V gene data show CDR1 as ENHRY and CDR2 as SYGVKD. After removal of 6 bases from V and 0 bases from J, the junction contained 15 bases not matched to a gene. The CDR3 length is 19 residues. The CDR3 here is CAIRDPPGQGPISGNTIYF. The CDR3 coding sequence is TGTGCCATCAGGGACCCGCCGGGACAGGGTCCTATCTCTGGAAACACCATATATTTT.

The chain couples TRBV4-1 to TRBJ2-3; 14 bases map to TRBD2. Germline CDR1 MGHRA, CDR2 YSYEKL. With 1 base clipped from V and 6 bases from J, the junction kept 12 bases outside the gene matches. This CDR3 is built from 19 residues. CDR3 in amino acids: CASSQVGGRLAGGPDTQYF. In DNA, the CDR3 is TGCGCCAGCAGCCAAGTCGGGGGGAGACTAGCGGGAGGGCCTGATACGCAGTATTTT.

The V gene is TRBV6-2 or TRBV6-3, the J gene TRBJ2-7; 10 bases align to TRBD1. Germline assignment: CDR1 MNHEY and CDR2 SVGEGT. Germline trimming cut 2 bases from V and 7 bases from J; bases unmatched to any gene: 5. The CDR3 is made up of 14 amino acids. The CDR3, as DNA: TGTGCCAGCAGTTACCCGGGACAGGGGATTGAGCAGTACTTC. Its protein product is CASSYPGQGIEQYF.

The chain couples TRBV27 to TRBJ2-5; perhaps D is TRBD1 or TRBD2 (6 bases each). The V end was cut by 6 bases, the J end by 1 base, with 21 bases between. Germline V lookup: CDR1 MNHEY, CDR2 SMNVEV (reference sequence). CDR3 length: 17 residues. CDR3 protein: CASSQKLGGTIQETQYF. In nucleotides, the CDR3 is TGTGCCAGCAGCCAAAAGCTAGGGGGGACCATCCAAGAGACCCAGTACTTC.

The CDR3 loop reads CASSRTDLKMGNQPQHF. The CDR3 nucleotides are TGTGCCAGCAGTAGGACAGATCTCAAGATGGGCAATCAGCCCCAGCATTTT. The genes are TRBV2 and TRBJ1-5; possible D gene TRBD1, 6 bases. CDR3 length: 17 amino acids. V was clipped by 5 bases and J by 2 bases, with 19 bases between them. Germline CDR1 is SNHLY and CDR2 is FYNNEI.